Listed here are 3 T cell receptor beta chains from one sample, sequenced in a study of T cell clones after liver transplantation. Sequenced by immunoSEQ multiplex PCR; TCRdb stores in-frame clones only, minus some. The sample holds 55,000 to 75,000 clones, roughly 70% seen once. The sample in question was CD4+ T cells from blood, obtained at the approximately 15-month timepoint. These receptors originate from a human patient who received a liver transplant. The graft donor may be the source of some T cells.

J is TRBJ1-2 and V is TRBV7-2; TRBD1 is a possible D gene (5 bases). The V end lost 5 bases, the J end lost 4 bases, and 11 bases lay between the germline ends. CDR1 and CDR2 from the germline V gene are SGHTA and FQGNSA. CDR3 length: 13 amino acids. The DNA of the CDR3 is TGTGCCAGCAGCCCCCTCGACAGCTATGGCTACACCTTC. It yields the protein CASSPLDSYGYTF.

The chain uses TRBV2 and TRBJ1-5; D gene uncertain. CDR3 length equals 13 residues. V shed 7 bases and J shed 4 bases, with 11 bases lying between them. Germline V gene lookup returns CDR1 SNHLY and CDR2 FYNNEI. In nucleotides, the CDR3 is TGTGCCAGCAATCCGGGGTTAAATCAGCCCCAGCATTTT. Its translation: CASNPGLNQPQHF.

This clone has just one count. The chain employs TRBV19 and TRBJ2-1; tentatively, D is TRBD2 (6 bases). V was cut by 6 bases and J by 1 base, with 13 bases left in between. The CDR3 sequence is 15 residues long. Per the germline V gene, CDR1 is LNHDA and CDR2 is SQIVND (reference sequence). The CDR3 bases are TGTGCCAGTAGATCACGACTAGGATCCTACAATGAGCAGTTCTTC. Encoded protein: CASRSRLGSYNEQFF.